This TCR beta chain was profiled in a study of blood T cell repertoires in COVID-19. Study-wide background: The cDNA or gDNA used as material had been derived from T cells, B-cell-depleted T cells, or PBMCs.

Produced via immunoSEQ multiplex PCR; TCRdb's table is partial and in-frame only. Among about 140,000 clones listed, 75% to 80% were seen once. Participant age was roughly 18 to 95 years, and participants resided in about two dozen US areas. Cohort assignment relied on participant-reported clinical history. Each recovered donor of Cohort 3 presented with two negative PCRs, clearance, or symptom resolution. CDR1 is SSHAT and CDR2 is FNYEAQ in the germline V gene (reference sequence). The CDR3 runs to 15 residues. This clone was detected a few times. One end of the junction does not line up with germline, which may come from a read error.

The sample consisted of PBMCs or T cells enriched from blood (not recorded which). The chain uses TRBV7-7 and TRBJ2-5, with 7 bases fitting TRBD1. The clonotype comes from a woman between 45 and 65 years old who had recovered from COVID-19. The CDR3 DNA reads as TGTGCTAGCAGCTTAGTGACAGGGTTCCAAGAGACCCAGTACTTC. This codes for CASSLVTGFQETQYF.